The 30 T cell receptor beta chains presented below share a single source sample, sequenced in a study of T cells in Graves' hyperthyroidism and ophthalmopathy. RNA transcripts yielded amplified TCR beta CDR3 regions. First-round RT-PCR targeting the TCR CDR3 was performed with the HTBI primer set. MiXCR was run by TCRdb on the multiplex PCR reads, yielding one entry per CDR3 protein. The table has hundreds of thousands of distinct CDR3 sequences, around 20% seen once. Material: blood. The receptors were sampled from a man in his thirties or forties with Graves' ophthalmopathy.

The gene calls are TRBV10-3 and TRBJ1-2; 9 nucleotides match TRBD1. Trimming removed 6 bases from V and 8 bases from J; junction bases left unmatched: 7. The CDR3 is made up of 13 amino acids. Germline V gene data show CDR1 as ENHRY and CDR2 as SYGVKD. The CDR3 region is CAIRGQGIEGYTF. CDR3 nucleotides: TGTGCCATCAGGGGACAGGGAATTGAGGGCTACACCTTC.

This clonotype was observed many times. This rearrangement joins TRBV20-1 to TRBJ2-7, with a tentative D call TRBD2 (6 bases). Deletions cut 4 bases from V and 7 bases from J, with 20 bases between. The germline gives CDR1 DFQATT, CDR2 SNEGSKA (reference sequence). The CDR3 extends over 14 amino acids. CDR3 nucleotide sequence: TGCAGTGCTAAATCCAGGGAGGACCAAAGGGAGCAGTACTTC. Translated: CSAKSREDQREQYF.

This clonotype was recorded a few times. The chain is built from TRBV18 and TRBJ2-3, with D unclear. V lost 0 bases to trimming and J lost 1 base, with 11 bases between them. This CDR3 spans 16 amino acids. CDR1 is KGHSH, CDR2 LQKENI, per germline. The CDR3: CASSPPGFVGTDTQYF. As DNA, the CDR3 is TGTGCCAGCTCACCACCTGGGTTCGTCGGCACAGATACGCAGTATTTT.

The chain combines TRBV28 with TRBJ2-6; no reliable D call. This CDR3 spans 20 amino acids. Trimming took off 9 bases at V and 0 bases at J, with 27 bases between the two ends. Germline V gene sequence: CDR1 MDHEN, CDR2 SYDVKM. Here the CDR3 DNA reads TGTGCCAGGCTCTTTGGTTCGGGCAGGCAAGAATTCTCTGGGGCCAACGTCCTGACTTTC. This sequence encodes CARLFGSGRQEFSGANVLTF.

In this sample, this clonotype turned up many times. The chain is built from TRBV2 and TRBJ2-3; weak D call: TRBD2 (6 bases). From germline, CDR1 is SNHLY and CDR2 FYNNEI. Between the trimmed V and J ends, which lost 5 bases and 0 bases, there was a span of 15 bases. CDR3 size: 16 residues. CDR3 DNA sequence: TGTGCCAGCAGTCGCCGACCTAGCGCTAGCACAGATACGCAGTATTTT. Its translation is CASSRRPSASTDTQYF.

Only one count was recorded for this clonotype. The V call is TRBV20-1, the J call TRBJ1-6; 8 bases fit TRBD1. The CDR3 is made up of 12 amino acids. Germline CDR1 DFQATT, CDR2 SNEGSKA (reference sequence). J was trimmed by 17 bases and V by 3 bases; bases with no gene match: 9. Here the CDR3 DNA reads TGCAGTGCTAGGTCGACAGGGGATTCCGTCCACTTT. Its translation: CSARSTGDSVHF.

This clonotype has only a few counts. The J gene is TRBJ2-7, the V gene TRBV6-6; D uncertain. Germline loops: CDR1 MNHNY, CDR2 SVGAGI (reference sequence). Trimming stripped 0 bases from V and 6 bases from J, with 12 bases between. The CDR3 is made up of 14 amino acids. The CDR3 DNA is TGTGCCAGCAGTTACTCGATGGCCTCTTCCGAGCAGTACTTC. Translating gives CASSYSMASSEQYF.

This clonotype was counted many times. The chain links TRBV11-2 to TRBJ2-3; the match to TRBD2 covers 7 bases. After removal of 5 bases from V and 3 bases from J, the junction contained 8 bases not matched to a gene. Germline CDR1 and CDR2: SGHAT and FQNNGV. The CDR3 contains 15 residues. Here the CDR3 reads CASSLGAGLTDTQYF. For the CDR3, the DNA is TGTGCCAGCAGCCTCGGAGCGGGGTTAACAGATACGCAGTATTTT.

V and J are TRBV29-1 and TRBJ2-7; TRBD2 matches 12 bases. The CDR3 has 15 residues. Germline trimming cut 2 bases from V and 0 bases from J; bases unmatched to any gene: 2. CDR1 SQVTM and CDR2 ANQGSEA come from the germline V gene. CDR3 amino acids: CSVETTSGGSYEQYF. The DNA for the CDR3 is TGCAGCGTTGAAACGACTAGCGGGGGCTCCTACGAGCAGTACTTC.

The V call is TRBV29-1, the J call TRBJ2-7; D is perhaps TRBD2 (6 bases). Between the trimmed V and J ends, which lost 6 bases and 7 bases, there was a span of 25 bases. The V gene's germline CDR1 is SQVTM and CDR2 ANQGSEA. CDR3 length: 15 amino acids. CDR3 nucleotides: TGCAGCGTCGCTACGGTCAGGGAGGAAAAGGGAGAGCAGTACTTC. Encoded protein: CSVATVREEKGEQYF.

The chain has TRBV11-2 and TRBJ2-3, with 12 bases that match TRBD2. Germline-derived CDR1 and CDR2 are SGHAT and FQNNGV. The trim removed 1 base at V and 4 bases at J, leaving 3 bases unmatched. The CDR3 sequence is 16 residues long. The CDR3 coding sequence is TGTGCCAGCAGCTTAGTGACTAGCGGGAGCCCAGATACGCAGTATTTT. Translation gives CASSLVTSGSPDTQYF. The whole variable domain, filled in from reference TRBV11-2 and TRBJ2-3, reads EAGVAQSPRYKIIEKRQSVAFWCNPISGHATLYWYQQILGQGPKLLIQFQNNGVVDDSQLPKDRFSAERLKGVDSTLKIQPAKLEDSAVYLCASSLVTSGSPDTQYFGPGTRLTVL.

This clonotype was seen at least ten times. The genes are TRBV11-2 and TRBJ1-2, with 9 bases fitting TRBD1. The CDR3 is 14 residues long. With 4 bases clipped from V and 8 bases from J, the junction kept 8 bases outside the gene matches. CDR1 and CDR2 (germline): SGHAT, FQNNGV. The CDR3, as DNA: TGTGCCAGCAGCTCCCCCCGGGACAGGGTCGGCTACACCTTC. This translates into CASSSPRDRVGYTF.

This clonotype was seen a few times. This chain joins TRBV24-1 and TRBJ1-1; D call uncertain. The CDR3 has 16 amino acids. Germline CDR1 is KGHDR and CDR2 is SFDVKD. V dropped 1 base and J dropped 3 bases, with 14 bases sitting between them. CDR3 sequence reads: CATSDLRQAEDTEAFF. The CDR3 nucleotides are TGTGCCACCAGTGATTTACGGCAGGCAGAGGACACTGAAGCTTTCTTT.

This clonotype was observed a few times. The CDR3 DNA reads TGTGCCTGGAGGGGTTACACCGGGGAGCTGTTTTTT. Encoded protein: CAWRGYTGELFF. V usage is TRBV30 and J usage is TRBJ2-2; D remains unclear. The CDR3 runs to 12 residues. CDR1 and CDR2 (germline): GTSNPN, SVGIG (reference sequence). V was pared by 3 bases and J by 3 bases, with 5 bases between.

The sample holds a few counts of this clonotype. The chain links TRBV29-1 to TRBJ1-1, with 7 bases aligning to TRBD1. Germline V gene data show CDR1 as SQVTM and CDR2 as ANQGSEA. J was trimmed by 6 bases and V by 7 bases; bases with no gene match: 2. This CDR3 contains 10 residues. DNA for the CDR3: TGCAGCGGGACAGGCCCTGAAGCTTTCTTT. Encoded protein: CSGTGPEAFF. Full variable domain (outside the CDR3, taken from reference TRBV29-1 and TRBJ1-1): SAVISQKPSRDICQRGTSLTIQCQVDSQVTMMFWYRQQPGQSLTLIATANQGSEATYESGFVIDKFPISRPNLTFSTLTVSNMSPEDSSIYLCSGTGPEAFFGQGTRLTVV.

CDR3 residues: CASSLLAGAPTDTQYF. For the CDR3, the DNA is TGTGCCAGCAGCTTATTAGCGGGAGCTCCCACAGATACGCAGTATTTT. This chain uses TRBV7-9 with TRBJ2-3, with 9 bases identical to TRBD2. Looked up from germline, CDR1 is SEHNR and CDR2 is FQNEAQ (reference sequence). The CDR3 extends over 16 amino acids. The trim removed 2 bases at V and 2 bases at J, leaving 5 bases unmatched.

This clonotype has at least ten counts. The CDR3 nucleotides are TGTGCCAGCAGTCTCAGGGGGTATGGCTACACCTTC. Residues: CASSLRGYGYTF. The V gene is TRBV28, the J gene TRBJ1-2; TRBD1 aligns across 7 bases. With V trimmed by 5 bases and J by 5 bases, 2 bases remained unmatched. Germline loops: CDR1 MDHEN, CDR2 SYDVKM. The CDR3 spans 12 residues.

This clonotype has a count of ten or more. The chain carries TRBV11-2 and TRBJ2-7; possible D gene TRBD2, 6 bases. The germline V gene has CDR1 SGHAT and CDR2 FQNNGV. The ends were cut back, 8 bases at V and 4 bases at J, with 21 bases in the middle. The CDR3 consists of 15 residues. DNA for the CDR3: TGTGCCAGCGGAAACTTCCGGGACTCCTTTTACGAGCAGTACTTC. The encoded protein is CASGNFRDSFYEQYF.

The CDR3 region is CASSLGSGRPKYF. In nucleotides, the CDR3 is TGTGCCAGCAGCCTTGGTAGCGGGAGACCAAAGTACTTC. This rearrangement joins TRBV3-1 to TRBJ2-5; 9 positions agree with TRBD2. The CDR3 is 13 amino acids. CDR1 and CDR2 from the germline V gene are LGHDT and YNNKEL (reference sequence). J gave up 12 bases and V 4 bases, and 9 bases lay outside the gene matches.

V usage is TRBV11-2 and J usage is TRBJ1-1; TRBD1 is a possible D gene (6 bases). The CDR3 is 14 residues long. The V and J ends lost 6 bases and 1 base respectively, with 12 bases between them. The germline gives CDR1 SGHAT, CDR2 FQNNGV. CDR3 in DNA: TGTGCCAGCAGAGAATCCAGGGGGAACACTGAAGCTTTCTTT. Translated: CASRESRGNTEAFF.

This clonotype occurred many times. The rearrangement joins TRBV11-2 to TRBJ2-7, with D possibly matching TRBD2 (5 bases). The V and J ends lost 5 bases and 3 bases respectively, with 17 bases between them. Germline CDR1 is SGHAT and CDR2 is FQNNGV. The CDR3 consists of 15 residues. CDR3 sequence: CASSRLVALDYEQYF. The CDR3, as DNA: TGTGCCAGCAGCCGGTTGGTAGCGCTTGACTACGAGCAGTACTTC.

This clonotype has ten or more counts. The gene calls are TRBV10-1 and TRBJ2-7, with 9 bases fitting TRBD2. This CDR3 has 16 amino acids. The V and J ends lost 3 bases and 4 bases, in that order; junction bases with no gene match: 10. CDR1 is WNHNN, CDR2 SYGVQD, per germline (reference sequence). This CDR3 is CASSEPTSGRRYEQYF. The CDR3 DNA reads as TGCGCCAGCAGTGAACCGACTAGCGGAAGAAGGTACGAGCAGTACTTC.

The J gene is TRBJ1-1, the V gene TRBV15; TRBD1 aligns across 8 bases. In germline, CDR1 is LNHNV, CDR2 YYDKDF (reference sequence). This CDR3 comprises 13 residues. The V segment lost 6 bases and the J segment 6 bases; nucleotides outside the gene matches: 6. CDR3: CATSQTGGAEAFF. In DNA, the CDR3 is TGTGCCACCAGTCAAACAGGGGGAGCTGAAGCTTTCTTT.

The rearrangement links TRBV5-4 to TRBJ2-1; 9 nucleotides line up with TRBD1. V shed 4 bases and J 9 bases; nucleotides not matched to a gene: 8. CDR1 is SGHNT, CDR2 YYREEE, per germline (reference sequence). The CDR3 has 14 residues. DNA of the CDR3: TGTGCCAGCAGCACGGGGACAGGGTCTCTTGAGCAGTTCTTC. Amino acid sequence: CASSTGTGSLEQFF.

About this clonotype itself: At one end the junction does not follow the germline gene, possibly because of a read error. The CDR3 reads CASSLVGNEQLF. Here the CDR3 DNA reads TGCGCCAGCAGCTTGGTTGGCAATGAGCAGCTCTTC. This sequence joins TRBV5-1 and TRBJ2-1; unclear D gene. Germline-derived CDR1 and CDR2 are SGHRS and YFSETQ. This CDR3 has 12 residues.

This clonotype was observed at least ten times. This rearrangement joins TRBV14 to TRBJ2-1; TRBD2 is a possible D gene (7 bases). There are 13 residues in the CDR3. Germline CDR1 is SGHDN and CDR2 is FVKESK. V shed 4 bases and J shed 8 bases, with 12 bases lying between them. This CDR3 reads CASSRGGVDEQFF. CDR3 sequence (DNA): TGTGCCAGCAGCCGAGGGGGGGTGGATGAGCAGTTCTTC.

The rearrangement uses TRBV6-5 and TRBJ2-4; D is perhaps TRBD2 (5 bases). Germline V gene data show CDR1 as MNHEY and CDR2 as SVGAGI. V gave up 2 bases and J gave up 11 bases, with 13 bases separating them. This CDR3 has 13 amino acids. CDR3 in DNA: TGTGCCAGCAGTTACAAGGCCTACGGGGTTCAGTACTTC. Its protein product is CASSYKAYGVQYF.

This chain joins TRBV6-1 and TRBJ2-7; 9 bases are a match to TRBD1. The length of the CDR3 is 15 residues. CDR1 and CDR2 from the germline V gene are MNHNS and SASEGT. V lost 6 bases to trimming and J lost 3 bases; unmatched junction nucleotides: 9. The CDR3 coding sequence is TGTGCCAGCAGACACCGGGACAGGGAATTCTACGAGCAGTACTTC. This encodes CASRHRDREFYEQYF.

This clonotype was picked up a small number of times. The chain has TRBV29-1 and TRBJ2-7; 9 bases align to TRBD2. CDR3 length equals 13 residues. The V and J ends lost 4 bases and 3 bases, in that order; junction bases with no gene match: 4. The germline gives CDR1 SQVTM, CDR2 ANQGSEA. The DNA of the CDR3 is TGCAGCGTTGTGGCTAGCGGGGACTACGAGCAGTACTTC. Translation gives CSVVASGDYEQYF.

This clonotype was picked up a small number of times. The chain links TRBV18 to TRBJ2-1; D unresolved. Trimming stripped 0 bases from V and 11 bases from J, with 11 bases between. This CDR3 region has 13 residues. From germline, CDR1 is KGHSH and CDR2 LQKENI. The CDR3 here is CASSPPNSRKQFF. The CDR3 DNA follows: TGTGCCAGCTCACCACCGAACTCGAGAAAGCAGTTCTTC.